What follows are 8 T cell receptor beta chains derived from one specimen sequenced in a study of cytomegalovirus exposure and HLA in healthy donors. PCR used 60 Vbeta primers and 13 Jbeta primers. Assay used: immunoSEQ multiplex PCR; TCRdb lists only in-frame clones, some missing. The table has 150,000 to 200,000 clones, over 75% seen once. The sample taken for sequencing was PBMCs. The receptors come from a man aged 18 to 30 in good health and CMV-seronegative.

V gene TRBV10-3 combines with J gene TRBJ1-5, with TRBD1 matching over 8 bases. Trimming took 3 bases from V and 2 from J; bases not matched to a gene: 6. CDR1 ENHRY and CDR2 SYGVKD come from the germline V gene. This CDR3 spans 16 amino acids. CDR3 sequence (DNA): TGTGCCATCAGTGATCACGGACAGGGAGGCAATCAGCCCCAGCATTTT. Its protein is CAISDHGQGGNQPQHF.

The chain employs TRBV19 and TRBJ2-1; 8 bases agree with TRBD1. This CDR3 is built from 16 residues. From germline, CDR1 is LNHDA and CDR2 SQIVND (reference sequence). Trimming at V came to 3 bases and at J to 4 bases, leaving 8 bases not matched to a gene. This chain's CDR3 is CASSIRTGPGYNEQFF. CDR3 nucleotide sequence: TGTGCCAGTAGTATCCGGACAGGGCCGGGGTACAATGAGCAGTTCTTC.

This chain links TRBV4-1 with TRBJ1-1; D not certain. This CDR3 comprises 15 residues. Trimming shortened V by 2 bases and J by 1 base, and 11 bases separated the two germline ends. Germline CDR1 is MGHRA and CDR2 is YSYEKL. The CDR3 sequence: CASSQTPARNTEAFF. The CDR3 bases are TGCGCCAGCAGCCAAACCCCCGCGAGGAACACTGAAGCTTTCTTT.

This clone was seen just once. The V call is TRBV19, the J call TRBJ1-3; no clear D. From germline, CDR1 is LNHDA and CDR2 SQIVND (reference sequence). Trimming removed 7 bases from V and 0 bases from J, with 13 bases in between. The CDR3 totals 15 residues. The CDR3 sequence is CASTPQQTSGNTIYF. CDR3 nucleotide sequence: TGTGCCAGTACTCCACAACAGACCTCTGGAAACACCATATATTTT.

The chain uses TRBV5-1 and TRBJ2-7; weak D call: TRBD2 (7 bases). This CDR3 region has 15 residues. V was clipped by 0 bases and J by 9 bases, with 19 bases between them. Germline V gene data show CDR1 as SGHRS and CDR2 as YFSETQ. In DNA form, the CDR3 reads TGCGCCAGCAGCTTGGAGGGGGGGAGCCATCAGCTGCAGTACTTC. As protein: CASSLEGGSHQLQYF.

J is TRBJ2-1 and V is TRBV19, with 7 bases lining up with TRBD1. The ends lost 10 bases at V and 2 bases at J; junction bases unmatched: 5. The CDR3 length is 13 residues. Germline CDR1 and CDR2: LNHDA and SQIVND (reference sequence). This CDR3 is CAISTGTYNEQFF. Written as DNA, the CDR3 is TGTGCCATCTCGACAGGGACCTACAATGAGCAGTTCTTC.

The V gene is TRBV6-5, the J gene TRBJ1-1; D gene uncertain. CDR1 and CDR2 (germline): MNHEY, SVGAGI. CDR3 size: 13 residues. Trimming removed 6 bases from V and 3 bases from J, with 11 bases in between. The CDR3 DNA reads as TGTGCCAGCAGAGCGGGTCCGCACACTGAAGCTTTCTTT. It is translated as CASRAGPHTEAFF.

This rearrangement joins TRBV11-2 to TRBJ2-3; weak D call: TRBD1 (7 bases). The V end lost 5 bases, the J end lost 0 bases, and 9 bases lay between the germline ends. Per germline, CDR1 SGHAT and CDR2 FQNNGV. This CDR3 is built from 14 residues. The CDR3 sequence: CASSAGQSTDTQYF. In nucleotides, the CDR3 is TGTGCCAGCAGCGCGGGACAGAGCACAGATACGCAGTATTTT.